This record concerns one T cell receptor beta chain sequence. Its antigen is not identified. The CDR3 runs 14 residues. Germline-derived CDR1 and CDR2 are MDHEN and SYDVKM. After removal of 6 bases from V and 4 bases from J, the junction contained 5 bases not matched to a gene. The data were taken from a study of T cell responses to AZD1222 COVID-19 vaccine. Overall study results and limits: It was only a handful of AZD1222 recipients who were seropositive at baseline. Spike-wide coverage was observed for vaccine-associated CD4 TCRs, with dominant responses at 160-218 and 743-854. Reportedly, nearly half the spike-specific TCRs target unmutated variant regions. Repertoires in all cases were sampled only once the peak T cell response had passed.

Assay: immunoSEQ multiplex PCR; the TCRdb copy retains only in-frame clones and omits some. The table shows about 150,000 clones, with more than 90% occurring only once. The source is an adult who received the AZD1222 COVID-19 vaccine. V usage is TRBV28 and J usage is TRBJ2-5; the match to TRBD1 covers 10 bases. The sequencing used peripheral blood, collected 28 days after the second AZD1222 dose. The CDR3 sequence is CASRGTGVGETQYF. In DNA form, the CDR3 reads TGTGCCAGCAGGGGGACAGGGGTAGGAGAGACCCAGTACTTC.